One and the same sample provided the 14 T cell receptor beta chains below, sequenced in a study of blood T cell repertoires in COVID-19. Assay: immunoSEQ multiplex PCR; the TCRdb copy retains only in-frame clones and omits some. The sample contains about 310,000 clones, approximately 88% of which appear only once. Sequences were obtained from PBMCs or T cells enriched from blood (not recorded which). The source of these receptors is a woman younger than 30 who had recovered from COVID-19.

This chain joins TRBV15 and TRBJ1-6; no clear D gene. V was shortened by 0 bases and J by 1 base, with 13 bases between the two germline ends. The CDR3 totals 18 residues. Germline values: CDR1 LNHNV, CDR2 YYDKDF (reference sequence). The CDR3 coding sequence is TGTGCCACCAGCAGAGATCTTATGGTAGCGTCCTATAATTCACCCCTCCACTTT. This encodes CATSRDLMVASYNSPLHF.

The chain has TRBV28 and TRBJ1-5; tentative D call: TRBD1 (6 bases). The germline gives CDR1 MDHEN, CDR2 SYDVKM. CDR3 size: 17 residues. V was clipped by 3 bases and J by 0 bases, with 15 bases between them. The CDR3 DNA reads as TGTGCCAGCAGTTTTATAGACAGGACCCCTAGCAATCAGCCCCAGCATTTT. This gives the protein CASSFIDRTPSNQPQHF.

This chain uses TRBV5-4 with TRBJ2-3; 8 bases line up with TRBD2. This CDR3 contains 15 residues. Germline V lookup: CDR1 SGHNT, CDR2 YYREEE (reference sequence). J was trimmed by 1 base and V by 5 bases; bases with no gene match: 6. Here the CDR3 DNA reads TGTGCCAGCAGTCGACCGGGAGGGGGCACAGATACGCAGTATTTT. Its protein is CASSRPGGGTDTQYF.

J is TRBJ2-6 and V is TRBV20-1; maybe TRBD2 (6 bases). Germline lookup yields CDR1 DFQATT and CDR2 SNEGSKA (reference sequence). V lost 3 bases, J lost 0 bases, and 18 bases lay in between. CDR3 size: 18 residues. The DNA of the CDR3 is TGCAGTGCTAGTTCCCGGCGGGACGCCAACTCTGGGGCCAACGTCCTGACTTTC. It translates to CSASSRRDANSGANVLTF.

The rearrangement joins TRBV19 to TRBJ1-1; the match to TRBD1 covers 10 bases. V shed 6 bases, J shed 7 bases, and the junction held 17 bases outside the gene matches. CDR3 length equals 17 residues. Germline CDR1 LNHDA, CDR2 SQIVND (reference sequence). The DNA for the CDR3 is TGTGCCAGTAGGACCTTAGGACAGGGGGTTCTGGATGATGAAGCTTTCTTT. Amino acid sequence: CASRTLGQGVLDDEAFF.

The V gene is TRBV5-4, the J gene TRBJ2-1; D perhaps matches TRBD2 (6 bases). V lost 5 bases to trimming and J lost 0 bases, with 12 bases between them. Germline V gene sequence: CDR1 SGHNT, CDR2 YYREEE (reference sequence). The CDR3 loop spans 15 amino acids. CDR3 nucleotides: TGTGCCAGCAGTCGGGACGGGAGCTCCTACAATGAGCAGTTCTTC. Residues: CASSRDGSSYNEQFF.

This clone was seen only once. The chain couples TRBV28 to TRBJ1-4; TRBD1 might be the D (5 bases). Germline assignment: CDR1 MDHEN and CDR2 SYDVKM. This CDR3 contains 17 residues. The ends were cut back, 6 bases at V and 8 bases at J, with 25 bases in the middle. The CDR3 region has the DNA TGTGCCAGCAGCCGACCACTGAACAGGCAAAGGGGCGAAAAACTGTTTTTT. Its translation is CASSRPLNRQRGEKLFF.

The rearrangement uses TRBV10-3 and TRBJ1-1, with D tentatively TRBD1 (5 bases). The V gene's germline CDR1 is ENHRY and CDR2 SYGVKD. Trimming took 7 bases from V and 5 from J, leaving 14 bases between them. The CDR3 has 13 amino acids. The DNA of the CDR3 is TGTGCCATCAATTCAGAAAAGGGGACTGAAGCTTTCTTT. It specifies CAINSEKGTEAFF.

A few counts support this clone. The CDR3 reads CASGWTLNTEAFF. The DNA of the CDR3 is TGTGCCAGTGGCTGGACACTGAACACTGAAGCTTTCTTT. The genes are TRBV19 and TRBJ1-1, with D maybe TRBD1 (5 bases). V was pared by 8 bases and J by 0 bases, with 10 bases between. Germline-derived CDR1 and CDR2 are LNHDA and SQIVND (reference sequence). This CDR3 has 13 residues.

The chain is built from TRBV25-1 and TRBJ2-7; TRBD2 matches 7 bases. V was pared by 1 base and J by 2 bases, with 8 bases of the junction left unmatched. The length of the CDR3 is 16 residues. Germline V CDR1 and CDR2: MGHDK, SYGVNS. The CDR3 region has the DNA TGTGCCAGCAGTGAATCAGCGACTAGCATAACCTACGAGCAGTACTTC. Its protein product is CASSESATSITYEQYF.

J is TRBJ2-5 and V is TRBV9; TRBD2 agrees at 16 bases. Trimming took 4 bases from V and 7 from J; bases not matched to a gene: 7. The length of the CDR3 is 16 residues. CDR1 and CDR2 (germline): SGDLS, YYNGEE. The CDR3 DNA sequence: TGTGCCAGCAGCTTCGGGACTAGCGGGGGGGCCGTGACCCAGTACTTC. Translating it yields CASSFGTSGGAVTQYF.

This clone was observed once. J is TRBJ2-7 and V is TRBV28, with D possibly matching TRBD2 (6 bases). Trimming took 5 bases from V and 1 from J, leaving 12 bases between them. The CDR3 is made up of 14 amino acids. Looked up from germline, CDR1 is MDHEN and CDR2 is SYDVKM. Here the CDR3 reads CASSPPGLSYEQYF. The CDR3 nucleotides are TGTGCCAGCAGTCCTCCGGGACTTTCCTACGAGCAGTACTTC.

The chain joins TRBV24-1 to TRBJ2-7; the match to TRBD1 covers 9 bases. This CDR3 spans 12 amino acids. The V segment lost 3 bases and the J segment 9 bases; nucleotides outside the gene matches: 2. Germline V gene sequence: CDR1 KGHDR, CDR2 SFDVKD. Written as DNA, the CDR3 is TGTGCCACCAGTGATGGGACAGGGTGGCAGTACTTC. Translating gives CATSDGTGWQYF.

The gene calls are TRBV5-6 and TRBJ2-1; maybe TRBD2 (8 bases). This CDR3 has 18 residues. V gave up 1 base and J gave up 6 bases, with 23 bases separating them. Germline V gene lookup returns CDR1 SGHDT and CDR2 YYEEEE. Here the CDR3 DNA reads TGTGCCAGCAGCTTGATGACAGGGTCGGGAGGGCCCGGCAATGAGCAGTTCTTC. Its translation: CASSLMTGSGGPGNEQFF.